The present TCR beta chain was sequenced within a study of blood T cell repertoires in COVID-19. Study-wide background: Samples of COVID-19 (acute and convalescent) were obtained from the United States, Italy and Spain. PBMCs, B-cell-depleted T cells, or T cells were the source of the cDNA or gDNA that made up the material.

CDR3 length: 17 amino acids. Germline V gene lookup returns CDR1 SGHRS and CDR2 YFSETQ. V lost 0 bases to trimming and J lost 4 bases; unmatched junction nucleotides: 8. Authors' data handling: Amplification of reference gene primers provided the estimated nucleated cell counts. Sequencing was performed with immunoSEQ multiplex PCR; in TCRdb, only in-frame clones are kept and a portion is missing. V, J and clone size were drawn from that table, and D and trimming were deduced from the DNA. Among roughly 90,000 clones listed, about 90% were seen once. The chain recombines TRBV5-1 with TRBJ2-5, with 11 bases matching TRBD2. The TCR originated in a human donor in a cohort sampled during active COVID-19. Specimen: peripheral blood. CDR3 nucleotides: TGCGCCAGCAGCTTGGGTCTAGCGGGAGGATTGATAGAGACCCAGTACTTC. Translated, it gives CASSLGLAGGLIETQYF.